This TCR beta chain was identified during a study of blood T cell repertoires in COVID-19. In the study overall: The samples span acute and convalescent COVID-19 from the United States, Italy and Spain.

Using immunoSEQ multiplex PCR, the repertoire was profiled, and TCRdb retains in-frame clones only, with some absent. Of some 75,000 clones in the sample, 80% to 90% were seen once. Germline CDR1 reads SQVTM; CDR2 reads ANQGSEA. The CDR3 totals 12 residues. Trimming cost V 4 bases and J 2 bases; bases outside gene matches: 2. The chain has TRBV29-1 and TRBJ2-7; 7 positions match TRBD1. The clonotype originates from a man in his sixties with acute or convalescent COVID-19. Source material: peripheral blood. CDR3 sequence (DNA): TGCAGCGTTGTTCAGGGGGCCTACGAGCAGTACTTC. Translating it yields CSVVQGAYEQYF.